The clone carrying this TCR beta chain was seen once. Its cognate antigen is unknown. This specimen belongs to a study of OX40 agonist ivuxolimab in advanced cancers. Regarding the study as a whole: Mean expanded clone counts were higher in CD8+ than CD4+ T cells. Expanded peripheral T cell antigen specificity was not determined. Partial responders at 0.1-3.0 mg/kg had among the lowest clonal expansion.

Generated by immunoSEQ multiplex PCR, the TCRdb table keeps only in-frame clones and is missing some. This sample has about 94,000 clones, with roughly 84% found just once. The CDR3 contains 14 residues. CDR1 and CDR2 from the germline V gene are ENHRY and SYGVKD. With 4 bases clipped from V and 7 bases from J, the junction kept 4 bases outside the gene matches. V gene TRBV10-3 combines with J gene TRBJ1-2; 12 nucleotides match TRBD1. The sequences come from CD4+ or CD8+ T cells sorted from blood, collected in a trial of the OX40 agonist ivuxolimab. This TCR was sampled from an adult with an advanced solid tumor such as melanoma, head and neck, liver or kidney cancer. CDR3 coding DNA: TGTGCCATCAGTGCCGGGGACAGGGGGCTTGGCTACACCTTC. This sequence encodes CAISAGDRGLGYTF.